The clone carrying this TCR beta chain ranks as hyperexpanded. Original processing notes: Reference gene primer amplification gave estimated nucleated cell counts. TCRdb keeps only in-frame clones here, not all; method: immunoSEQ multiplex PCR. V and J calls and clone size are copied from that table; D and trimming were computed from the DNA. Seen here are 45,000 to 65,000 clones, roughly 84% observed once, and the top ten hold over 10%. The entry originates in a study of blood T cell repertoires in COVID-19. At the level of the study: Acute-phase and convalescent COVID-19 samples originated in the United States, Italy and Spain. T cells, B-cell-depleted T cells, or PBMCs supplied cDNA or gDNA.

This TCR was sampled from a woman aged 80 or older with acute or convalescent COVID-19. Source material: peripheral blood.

The CDR3 bases are TGTGCCACCAGCGGAGGACAGCCCACCGGGGAGCTGTTTTTT. It yields the protein CATSGGQPTGELFF. J is TRBJ2-2 and V is TRBV15, with a tentative D call TRBD1 (6 bases). V was clipped by 5 bases and J by 4 bases, with 11 bases between them. Germline-derived CDR1 and CDR2 are LNHNV and YYDKDF (reference sequence). The CDR3 is 14 residues long.